This TCR beta chain is drawn from a study of cytomegalovirus exposure and HLA in healthy donors. The study, taken as a whole, reports: Later, an analysis showed that TCR beta chains associated with HLA were more clonally expanded than others that were equally common.

Comments on this clone: As yet, its antigen is unknown.

V lost 1 base and J lost 8; bases outside the gene matches: 9. Germline V gene lookup returns CDR1 SGHAT and CDR2 FQNNGV. This CDR3 spans 15 amino acids. A multiplex PCR was run with 60 Vbeta primers and 13 Jbeta primers. The authors' processing: A later analysis counted about 80 million unique TCR beta chains, some 11 million shared. The method was immunoSEQ multiplex PCR; TCRdb's version includes in-frame clones alone and lacks a portion of them. The V and J calls and clone size are taken from that table; D and trimming were inferred from the DNA. The table shows about 230,000 clones, with over 70% occurring only once. Each donor's status was that of a healthy bone marrow donor.

Sequenced: PBMCs. This TCR derives from a woman in her fifties or sixties in good health and CMV-seropositive. V is TRBV11-2 and J is TRBJ2-3; the match to TRBD2 covers 7 bases. Here the CDR3 reads CASSLVGLSGGTQYF. CDR3 sequence (DNA): TGTGCCAGCAGCTTAGTGGGGCTTTCGGGGGGTACGCAGTATTTT.